This T cell receptor beta chain was captured by sequencing in a study of T-cell memory formation after mild COVID-19 (dated by TCRdb to 2020 to 2023). The study in broad terms: Most TCR sequence clusters were specific to one of the two donors. T-cell clones expanding and contracting after mild COVID-19 in two donors were tracked by longitudinal TCRalpha and TCRbeta repertoire sequencing. The cohort was made up of two young adult volunteers, one female and one male, who were previously healthy.

Of note for this clonotype: Its antigen remains unidentified. Per-nucleotide qualities are absent, and no much larger clonotype sits a single base away.

Findings and caveats that apply to the study as a whole: Contracting CD4+ clones were located mainly in the CM and EM memory subsets, whereas CD8+ clones were found to be enriched in EMRA. The study included only a couple of mild cases, and larger cohorts that include severe cases with pre-infection samples were judged to be necessary. Some responding clones were found in pre-infection memory, which suggests that pre-existing cross-reactive memory T cells took part in the SARS-CoV-2 response. Balanced CD4/CD8 phenotypes were observed for clones contracting from day 15 to 85, whereas a bias towards CD4+ was observed for a second wave of clones expanding from day 15 to 37. The second-wave clones that peaked on day 37 were not confirmed to be SARS-CoV-2 specific.

The sequencer listed for this sample is Illumina NovaSeq 6000. Using 5'RACE with constant-segment primers, TCRalpha and TCRbeta cDNA libraries were constructed, with sample barcodes and unique molecular identifiers added in the process. RNA was extracted from every sample with Trizol reagent. Libraries were amplified in two PCR steps, with a second sample barcode and Illumina TruSeq adapters added in the second step. Sequencing of libraries was performed on an Illumina NovaSeq with 2 x 150 bp paired-end reads. As for the original processing: With migec v1.2.7, reads were demultiplexed and then collapsed into UMI-guided consensus sequences. Using mixcr v2.1.11, UMI consensuses were aligned to TRA and TRB V and J templates and then assembled into clonotypes. Clonotypes were classified as expanded or contracted when called significant by both edgeR and NoisET, with noise models trained on biological replicates. For edgeR calls, the cutoffs were a false discovery rate-adjusted p below 0.01 and a log2 fold-change threshold of 1. PCA with hierarchical clustering of max-normalized trajectories of the 1000 most abundant clonotypes was used as exploratory dynamics analysis. Each responding clone was given a CD4 or CD8 phenotype based on the CD4+ and CD8+ repertoires, which had been sequenced separately. TCRdb trimmed the raw reads at Q25, called clones with MiXCR and kept productive beta chains. Identical CDR3 protein sequences are pooled into one entry, listed with their most common genes and DNA. TCRdb's processing, not the authors' own work, is the source of the V and J calls. For this sample there are roughly 500,000 distinct CDR3 sequences; roughly 20% appear just once. Around 13% of the sample comes from the top ten.

Ficoll-Paque density gradient centrifugation was used to isolate PBMCs. V and J are truncated by 2 bases and 7 bases respectively, leaving an intervening sequence of 11 bases. CDR1 and CDR2 are read off the germline V gene (reference sequence) as SEHNR and FQNEAQ. The CDR3, cysteine through phenylalanine, is 14 amino acids long. The retained sequence is limited to the CDR3, 42 bases, with the frame set at the first base. Sequencing was carried out using PBMCs or a T cell subset sorted from them (not recorded which). The sequence derives from an adult woman who had mild COVID-19 (a few samples of this study predate the infection). The sample titles of this study are shuffled in the database, so cell type and time point are left out; the donor was told from shared clones. The chain employs TRBV7-9 and TRBJ1-4; the D gene is perhaps TRBD1, on 5 matching bases. The CDR3 protein sequence reads: CASSLTGTGEKLFF. The DNA is as follows: TGTGCCAGCAGCTTAACCGGGACGGGTGAAAAACTGTTTTTT. Extended through the reference TRBV7-9 and TRBJ1-4 proteins, this CDR3 yields the full variable domain: DTGVSQNPRHKITKRGQNVTFRCDPISEHNRLYWYRQTLGQGPEFLTYFQNEAQLEKSRLLSDRFSAERPKGSFSTLEIQRTEQGDSAMYLCASSLTGTGEKLFFGSGTQLSVL.